This T cell receptor (beta chain) was recovered during a study of T cell repertoires in cytomegalovirus infection. TCRdb reanalysed the reads using MiXCR and keeps one entry per CDR3 protein. The profile covers fewer than 1,000,000 distinct CDR3 sequences, with roughly 30% appearing a single time and over 10% taken by the ten largest. Regarding this clonotype: The antigen is unknown.

With 3 bases removed from V and 10 bases from J, the gap between germline ends came to 7 bases. The CDR3 loop spans 11 amino acids. The germline V gene has CDR1 SEHNR and CDR2 FQNEAQ (reference sequence). Sequenced material: cultured CD8+ T cells from PBMCs, taken from culture after CMV antigen stimulation. The TCR was taken from a human donor in good health (CMV status not recorded). Some clones in this sample may be carry-over from other donors' samples. The rearrangement links TRBV7-9 to TRBJ2-1, with D unclear. CDR3 residues: CASSLPTEQFF. DNA of the CDR3: TGTGCCAGCAGCTTGCCAACGGAGCAGTTCTTC. Variable domain in full (rest from reference TRBV7-9 and TRBJ2-1): DTGVSQNPRHKITKRGQNVTFRCDPISEHNRLYWYRQTLGQGPEFLTYFQNEAQLEKSRLLSDRFSAERPKGSFSTLEIQRTEQGDSAMYLCASSLPTEQFFGPGTRLTVL.